This T cell receptor beta chain emerged from a study of cytotoxic CD8 clonotypes in ibrutinib-treated CLL (dated by TCRdb to 2020 to 2023). For context, the study as a whole: In this cohort, 15 patients were treatment-naive and about ten were relapsed/refractory, while around 17 had unmutated IGHV. Partial responses were observed in about 25 patients and complete responses in 2; after a median follow-up of 68 months, remission was maintained in approximately 14 patients and progression was observed in roughly twelve. Response samples were obtained after a median of roughly eleven months of treatment, with a range of about 6 to 40 months. An average of 255,043 productive templates and around 100,000 productive rearrangements was obtained per sample. Of the 80 to 95 participants in the trial, 20 to 30 had longitudinal samples available. Cryopreserved peripheral blood mononuclear cells were collected at three points: before therapy, at response, and at either sustained remission or disease progression. Every sample from remission and from progressive disease was obtained while the patients were still on ibrutinib.

On a MiSeq, deep resolution sequencing aimed for a depth between 1 in 1 million and 1 in 200,000 T cells, with each clonotype covered 10x on average. The immunoSEQ hsTCRB Kit was used to generate the TCR beta libraries. On the authors' methods: ImmunoSEQ Data Assistant and ImmunoSEQ Analyzer were used for data analysis, and V, D and J genes were assigned according to IMGT definitions. Clonality, which ranges from 0 to 1, was calculated by subtracting the normalized Shannon entropy of productive rearrangement frequencies from one. Public clonotype analysis was restricted to overrepresented clonotypes comprising at least 0.05% of each patient's repertoire. Roughly 12 age-matched healthy donor repertoires from immuneACCESS were used as controls for clonality. Here the immuneACCESS table is served through TCRdb, limited to in-frame sequences with V and J called. Missing clones are a known gap in these copies; in checked studies unresolved V genes cover under half, and the rest lacks a known reason. V, J and clone size are those of that table, while D and trimming were read from the DNA. The sample table shows 150,000 or so clones, and about 84% are seen once. The ten largest account for 4.6% of the sample.

A word on this clone: It has no known antigen specificity. No base-level quality is on record; no much larger clone is a single base apart.

Findings and caveats that apply to the study as a whole: At baseline, clonality was higher than in age-matched healthy donors and showed a strong correlation with circulating CD8+ T-cell counts. At ibrutinib response clonality went up, during sustained remission it held steady, and at progression it dropped back toward baseline. Sampling times were not matched between patients in sustained remission and patients whose disease was progressing, and lymph node repertoires were not examined. Public clonotypes were found to be uncommon and were observed to contract or remain stable during treatment; the increase in clonality was shown to reflect expansion of private clonotypes at ibrutinib response.

CDR1 SNHLY and CDR2 FYNNEI were looked up in the germline V gene. The cysteine opens and the phenylalanine closes a CDR3 of 11 amino acids. Only the CDR3 part of the read is kept: 33 bases, read in frame from the first base. Trimming takes 4 bases from V and 7 bases from J, and the germline ends sit 5 bases apart. The time point label of this sample denotes: around 25 months on ibrutinib. For TCR beta library preparation, about 2 micrograms of genomic DNA were isolated from cryopreserved PBMCs. Longitudinal blood samples from CLL patients on ibrutinib monotherapy underwent high-throughput TCR beta sequencing. The patients were enrolled in a single-center, open-label phase 2 trial of ibrutinib monotherapy.

This TCR derives from a human donor with chronic lymphocytic leukemia. The V gene is TRBV2 and the J gene is TRBJ2-1, with no confident D gene call. The material was PBMCs, obtained after 24 months of ibrutinib treatment. The DNA is TGTGCCAGCAGTGTGGTTAATGAGCAGTTCTTC. It is translated as CASSVVNEQFF.